This T cell receptor beta chain was recovered during a study of vaccination effects on CD4 cells after COVID-19. Antigen-specific CD4+ T cells were expanded (with viral peptide pools) by the ViraFEST assay ahead of sequencing. It was after 10 days of culture that CD4+ T cells were isolated. A PCR test confirmed that the person had SARS-CoV-2 infection between March and December 2020. Fresh IL-2-containing medium replaced half the medium on days 3 and 7. TCRdb's table, derived via immunoSEQ multiplex PCR, lists solely in-frame clones and lacks some. The top ten hold roughly 29% of the sample, which has nearly 45,000 clones, approximately 70% seen once. Points from the study as a whole: Convalescent patients were few in the study, and early post-infection timepoints were absent. Late after vaccination, infection- and vaccine-induced clones showed marked clonal contraction. Convalescent post-vaccine spike-reactive clones were mostly newly vaccine-induced.

Of note for this clone: The antigen is undetermined.

Germline values: CDR1 MGHRA, CDR2 YSYEKL. V lost 4 bases and J lost 3; bases outside the gene matches: 8. This CDR3 region has 16 residues. This specimen was CD4+ T cells from PBMCs cultured with a peptide pool, taken before COVID-19 vaccination. The clonotype comes from a human donor who had a prior SARS-CoV-2 infection. V usage is TRBV4-1 and J usage is TRBJ2-1, with TRBD2 matching over 8 bases. The CDR3 DNA reads TGCGCCAGCAGCCGACTCACTAGCGGCGTCTACAATGAGCAGTTCTTC. Translated: CASSRLTSGVYNEQFF.